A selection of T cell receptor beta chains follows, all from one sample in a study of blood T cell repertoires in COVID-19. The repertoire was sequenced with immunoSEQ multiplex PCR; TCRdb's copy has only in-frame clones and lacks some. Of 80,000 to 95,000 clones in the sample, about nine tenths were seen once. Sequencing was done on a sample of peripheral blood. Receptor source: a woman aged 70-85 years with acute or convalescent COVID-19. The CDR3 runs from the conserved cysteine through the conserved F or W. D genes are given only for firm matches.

DNA: TGTGCCAGCAGAACCAGGGGGAGCTCCTACAATGAGCAGTTCTTC; CDR3: CASRTRGSSYNEQFF; V: TRBV2; J: TRBJ2-1; D: TRBD1
DNA: TGTGCCAGCAGCCAACTTGACAGGAGCTATGGCTACACCTTC; CDR3: CASSQLDRSYGYTF; V: TRBV14; J: TRBJ1-2; D: NA
DNA: TGTGCCAGCAGTGACAGGGGGCGGCAGCCCCAGCATTTT; CDR3: CASSDRGRQPQHF; V: TRBV6-1; J: TRBJ1-5; D: TRBD1
DNA: TGTGCCAGCAGTTTTCTGAACTATGGCTACACCTTC; CDR3: CASSFLNYGYTF; V: TRBV28; J: TRBJ1-2; D: NA
DNA: TGTGCCAGCTCACCAATTGGACTAGCGGGAGTTACGGAGCAGTTCTTC; CDR3: CASSPIGLAGVTEQFF; V: TRBV18; J: TRBJ2-1; D: TRBD2
DNA: TGTGCCAGCAGCCGGAACAGACAGGAATCTCATGGCTACACCTTC; CDR3: CASSRNRQESHGYTF; V: TRBV7-2; J: TRBJ1-2; D: NA
DNA: TGTGCCCGCAACGACAGGGTAACTAACTATGGCTACACCTTC; CDR3: CARNDRVTNYGYTF; V: TRBV30; J: TRBJ1-2; D: TRBD1
DNA: TGTGCCAGCAGCCTTCGGGGACAAGCTCCAGAGACCCAGTACTTC; CDR3: CASSLRGQAPETQYF; V: TRBV5-8; J: TRBJ2-5; D: NA
DNA: TGTGCCAGCAGTGAGGGCTTTTCATGGGACAGGGGGAATCAGCCCCAGCATTTT; CDR3: CASSEGFSWDRGNQPQHF; V: TRBV2; J: TRBJ1-5; D: TRBD1
DNA: TGCGCCAGCAGCTTCACAGGGGGCACCGGGGAGCTGTTTTTT; CDR3: CASSFTGGTGELFF; V: TRBV5-1; J: TRBJ2-2; D: TRBD1